This TCR beta chain was recorded in a study of CXCR3-negative and CXCR3-positive naive CD8 T cells. The CDR3 covers 14 residues. Germline V lookup: CDR1 MNHEY, CDR2 SMNVEV (reference sequence). Researchers prepared the TRB cDNA libraries using 5' RACE with UMI labels. Reanalyzing the 5' RACE reads, TCRdb keeps one entry per CDR3 protein, without DNA. The specimen's table records some 130,000 distinct CDR3 sequences. This TCR was recovered from a human donor in good health. Some clones in this sample may be carry-over from other donors' samples. Sequencing was done on a sample of naive CXCR3- CD8+ T cells from blood. As for subset: CD45RO-CCR7+CD27+CD95- naive CD8+ T cells lacking CXCR3 (TNR3-). The V call is TRBV27, the J call TRBJ2-7; the D gene TCRdb calls, TRBD1, cannot be checked with no DNA. The CDR3 sequence is CASSFWGSRYEQYF.